This T cell receptor beta chain is from a study of identical twins. This CDR3 region has 22 residues. Template switching added a universal primer site; cDNA carried unique molecular identifiers. A single record per CDR3 protein comes from TCRdb applying MiXCR to the 5' RACE reads. The sample shows 210,000 or so distinct CDR3 sequences, around 6.8% of them seen only once. The data were also submitted as part of a second study, on yellow fever vaccine responses in identical twins. That paper notes: Twins reportedly showed a vaccine T cell response that seemed partly convergent and partly personalized.

The sequence was collected from a woman younger than 30 in good health. The sequenced sample was memory (CD45RO+) T cells sorted from blood. V usage is TRBV21-1 and J usage is TRBJ2-1; the D call of TRBD2 is as the table states it, not checked on the DNA. TRBV21-1 is deemed a pseudogene. CDR3 region: CASSTKLRLAGDDQRSYNEQFF. The CDR3 DNA reads TGTGCCAGCAGCACCAAACTCAGACTAGCGGGAGACGACCAACGATCCTACAATGAGCAGTTCTTC.